The 11 T cell receptor beta chains below come from one sample, sequenced in a study of blood T cell repertoires in COVID-19. The data were produced by immunoSEQ multiplex PCR, yet TCRdb's version contains in-frame clones alone and is incomplete. The sample has about 210,000 clones, around four fifths seen once. Sequenced sample: PBMCs or T cells enriched from blood (not recorded which). The receptors shown here come from a man aged 40-49 years who had recovered from COVID-19.

The rearrangement links TRBV6-1 to TRBJ1-2, with D maybe TRBD1 (5 bases). V was clipped by 2 bases and J by 7 bases, with 14 bases between them. The germline V gene has CDR1 MNHNS and CDR2 SASEGT. The CDR3 is 14 amino acids. For the CDR3, the DNA is TGTGCCAGCAGTGAAAACTTCCGGGGGGGTGGCTACACCTTC. Its translation: CASSENFRGGGYTF.

The V call is TRBV11-1, the J call TRBJ2-1; 7 bases are shared with TRBD2. J gave up 4 bases and V 4 bases, and 1 base lay outside the gene matches. The CDR3 contains 13 residues. Germline assignment: CDR1 SGHAT and CDR2 FQDESV (reference sequence). DNA for the CDR3: TGTGCCAGCAGCTCGGGACTATACAATGAGCAGTTCTTC. Its protein product is CASSSGLYNEQFF.

The chain couples TRBV5-1 to TRBJ2-2; a weak D match, TRBD2 (5 bases). CDR3 size: 14 residues. The V end lost 0 bases, the J end lost 7 bases, and 10 bases lay between the germline ends. From germline, CDR1 is SGHRS and CDR2 YFSETQ. CDR3 loop: CASSLGGSNGELFF. CDR3 DNA sequence: TGCGCCAGCAGCTTGGGAGGGTCCAACGGGGAGCTGTTTTTT.

CDR3 loop: CASSSELHSNYGYTF. The CDR3 nucleotides are TGTGCCAGCAGCTCGGAACTACATTCTAACTATGGCTACACCTTC. This rearrangement joins TRBV7-9 to TRBJ1-2, with D unresolved. Germline CDR1 is SEHNR and CDR2 is FQNEAQ (reference sequence). The CDR3 totals 15 residues. V was trimmed by 4 bases and J by 0 bases, leaving 12 bases between them.

The chain uses TRBV3-1 (or the pseudogene TRBV3-2) and TRBJ1-2; D is unresolved. Germline-derived CDR1 and CDR2 are LGHDT and YNNKEL (reference sequence). V lost 1 base and J lost 7, with 16 bases in between. This CDR3 is built from 15 residues. For the CDR3, the DNA is TGTGCCAGCAGCCAAGGTGTCGCGCTATCGGTTGGCTACACCTTC. Translation gives CASSQGVALSVGYTF.

The V gene is TRBV5-1, the J gene TRBJ2-7, with D possibly being TRBD1 (6 bases). CDR1 is SGHRS and CDR2 is YFSETQ in the germline V gene. V gave up 4 bases and J gave up 3 bases, with 29 bases separating them. This CDR3 region has 19 residues. The CDR3 sequence: CASSLGQFARKSSNYEQYF. The CDR3 DNA follows: TGCGCCAGCAGCCTAGGACAGTTCGCTAGAAAGTCTTCCAACTACGAGCAGTACTTC.

The V and J genes are TRBV10-3 and TRBJ1-1; 7 bases agree with TRBD1. Trimming at V came to 6 bases and at J to 1 base, leaving 5 bases not matched to a gene. The CDR3 consists of 14 residues. Germline CDR1 ENHRY, CDR2 SYGVKD. DNA of the CDR3: TGTGCCATCAGGGGGACAGCGAAGAACACTGAAGCTTTCTTT. Protein product: CAIRGTAKNTEAFF.

This clone was seen at least ten times. The chain couples TRBV5-4 to TRBJ2-2; no definite D call. Germline V lookup: CDR1 SGHNT, CDR2 YYREEE (reference sequence). The CDR3 consists of 15 residues. V lost 0 bases to trimming and J lost 0 bases, with 6 bases between them. The CDR3 region is CASSLGHPNTGELFF. The CDR3 DNA is TGTGCCAGCAGCTTGGGACACCCGAACACCGGGGAGCTGTTTTTT.

V usage is TRBV5-1 and J usage is TRBJ2-3, with 9 positions matching TRBD2. The CDR3 has 16 amino acids. The junction had 9 bases not matched to a gene; V was cut back by 3 bases and J by 4 bases. In germline, CDR1 is SGHRS, CDR2 YFSETQ. DNA of the CDR3: TGCGCCAGCAGCTCCATGGCAGCGGGGGGCTCAGATACGCAGTATTTT. Translating gives CASSSMAAGGSDTQYF.

V gene TRBV5-8 combines with J gene TRBJ1-1; TRBD1 might be the D (5 bases). The V gene's germline CDR1 is SGHTS and CDR2 YDEGEE. The CDR3 has 14 residues. Between the trimmed V and J ends, which lost 0 bases and 2 bases, there was a span of 8 bases. The DNA for the CDR3 is TGTGCCAGCAGCTTGGGACAGAAAAACACTGAAGCTTTCTTT. Translating it yields CASSLGQKNTEAFF.

In regard to this clone: The germline gene is not matched at one end of the junction; a read error may be the cause. The chain uses TRBV6-5 and TRBJ2-1; TRBD2 agrees at 8 bases. Germline values: CDR1 MNHEY, CDR2 SVGAGI. The CDR3 totals 14 residues. CDR3 nucleotide sequence: TGTGCCAGCAGTTACGGGACTAGTTACACTGAGCAGTTCTTC. Amino acids: CASSYGTSYTEQFF.